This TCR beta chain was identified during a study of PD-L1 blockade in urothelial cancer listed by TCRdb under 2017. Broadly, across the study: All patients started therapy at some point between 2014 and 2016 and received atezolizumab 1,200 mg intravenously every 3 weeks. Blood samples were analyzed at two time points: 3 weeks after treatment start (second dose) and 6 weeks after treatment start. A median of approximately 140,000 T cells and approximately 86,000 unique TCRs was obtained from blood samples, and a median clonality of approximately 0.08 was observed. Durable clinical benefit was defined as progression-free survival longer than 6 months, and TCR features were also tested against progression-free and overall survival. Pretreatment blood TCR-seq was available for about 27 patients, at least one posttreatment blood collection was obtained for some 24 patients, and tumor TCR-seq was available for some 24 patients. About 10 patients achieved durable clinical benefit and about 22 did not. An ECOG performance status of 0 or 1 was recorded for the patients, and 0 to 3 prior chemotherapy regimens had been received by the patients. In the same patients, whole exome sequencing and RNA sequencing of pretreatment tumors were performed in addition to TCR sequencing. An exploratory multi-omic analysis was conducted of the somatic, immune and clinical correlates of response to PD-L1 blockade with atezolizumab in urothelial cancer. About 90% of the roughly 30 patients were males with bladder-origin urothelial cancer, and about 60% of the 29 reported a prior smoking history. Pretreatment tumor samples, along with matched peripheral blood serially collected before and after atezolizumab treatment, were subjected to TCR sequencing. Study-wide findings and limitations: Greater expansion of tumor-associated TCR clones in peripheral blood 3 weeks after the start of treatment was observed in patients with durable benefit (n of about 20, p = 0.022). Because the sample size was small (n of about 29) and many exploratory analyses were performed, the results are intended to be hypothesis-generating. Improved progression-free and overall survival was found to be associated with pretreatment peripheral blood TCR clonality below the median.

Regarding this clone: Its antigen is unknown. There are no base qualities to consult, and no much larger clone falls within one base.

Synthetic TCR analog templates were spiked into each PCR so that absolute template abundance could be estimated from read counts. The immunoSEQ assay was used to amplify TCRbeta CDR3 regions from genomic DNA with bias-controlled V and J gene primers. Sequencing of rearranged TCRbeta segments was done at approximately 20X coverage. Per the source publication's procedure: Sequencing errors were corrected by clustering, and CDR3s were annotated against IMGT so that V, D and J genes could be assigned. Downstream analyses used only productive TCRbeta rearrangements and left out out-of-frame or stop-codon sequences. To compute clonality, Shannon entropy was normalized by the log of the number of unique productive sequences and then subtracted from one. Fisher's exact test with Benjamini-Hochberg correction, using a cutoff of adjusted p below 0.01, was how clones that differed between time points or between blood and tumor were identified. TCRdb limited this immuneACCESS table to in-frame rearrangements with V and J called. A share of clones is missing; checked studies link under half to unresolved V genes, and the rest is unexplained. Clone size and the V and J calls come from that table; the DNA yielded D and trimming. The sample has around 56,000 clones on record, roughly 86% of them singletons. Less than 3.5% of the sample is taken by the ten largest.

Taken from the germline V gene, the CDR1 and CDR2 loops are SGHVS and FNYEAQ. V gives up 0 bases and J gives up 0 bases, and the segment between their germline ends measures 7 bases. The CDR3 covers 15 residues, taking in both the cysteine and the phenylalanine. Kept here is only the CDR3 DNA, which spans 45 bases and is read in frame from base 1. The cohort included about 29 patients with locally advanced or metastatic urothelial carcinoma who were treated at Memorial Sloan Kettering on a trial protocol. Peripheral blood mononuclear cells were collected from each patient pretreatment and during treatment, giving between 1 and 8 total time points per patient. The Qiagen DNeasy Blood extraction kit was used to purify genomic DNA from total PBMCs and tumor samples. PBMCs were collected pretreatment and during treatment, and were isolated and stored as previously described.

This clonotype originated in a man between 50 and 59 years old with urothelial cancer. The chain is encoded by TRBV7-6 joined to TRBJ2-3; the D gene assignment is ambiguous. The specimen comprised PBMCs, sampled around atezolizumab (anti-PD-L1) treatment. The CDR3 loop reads CASSLAQPSTDTQYF. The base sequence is TGTGCCAGCAGCTTAGCACAGCCTAGCACAGATACGCAGTATTTT.